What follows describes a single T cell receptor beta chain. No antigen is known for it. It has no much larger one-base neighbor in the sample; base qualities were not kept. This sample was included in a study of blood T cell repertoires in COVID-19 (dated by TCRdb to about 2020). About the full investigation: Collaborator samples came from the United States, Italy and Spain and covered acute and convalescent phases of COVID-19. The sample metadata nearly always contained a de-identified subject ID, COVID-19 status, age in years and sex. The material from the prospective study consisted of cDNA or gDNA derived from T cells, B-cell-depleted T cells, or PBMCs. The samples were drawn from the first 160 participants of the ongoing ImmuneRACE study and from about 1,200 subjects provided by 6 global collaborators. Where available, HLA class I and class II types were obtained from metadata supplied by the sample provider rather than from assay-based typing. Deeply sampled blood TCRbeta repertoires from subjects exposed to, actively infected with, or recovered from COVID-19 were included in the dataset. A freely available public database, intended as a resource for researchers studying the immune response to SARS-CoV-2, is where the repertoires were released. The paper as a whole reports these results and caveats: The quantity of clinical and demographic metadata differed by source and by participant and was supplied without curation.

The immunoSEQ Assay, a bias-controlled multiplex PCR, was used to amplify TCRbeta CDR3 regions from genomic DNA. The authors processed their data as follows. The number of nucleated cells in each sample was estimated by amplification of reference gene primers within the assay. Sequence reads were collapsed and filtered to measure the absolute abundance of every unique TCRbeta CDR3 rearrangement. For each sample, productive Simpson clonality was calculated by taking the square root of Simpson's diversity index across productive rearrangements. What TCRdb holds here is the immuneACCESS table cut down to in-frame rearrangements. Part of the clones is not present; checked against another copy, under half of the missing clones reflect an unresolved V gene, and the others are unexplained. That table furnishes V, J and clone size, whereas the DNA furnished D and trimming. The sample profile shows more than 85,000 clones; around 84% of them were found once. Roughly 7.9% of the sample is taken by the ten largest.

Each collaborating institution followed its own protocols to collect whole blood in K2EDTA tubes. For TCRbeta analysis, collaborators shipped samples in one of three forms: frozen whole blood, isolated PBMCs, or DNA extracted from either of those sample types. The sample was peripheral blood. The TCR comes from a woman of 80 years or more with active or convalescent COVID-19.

The CDR3 sequence is CSASSGYGYTF. Here is the DNA: TGCAGTGCTAGTTCCGGCTATGGCTACACCTTC. The rearranged segments are TRBV20-1 and TRBJ1-2, with no reliable assignment of the D segment. CDR1 DFQATT and CDR2 SNEGSKA were looked up in the germline V gene (reference sequence). There are 11 amino acids in the CDR3, from cysteine to phenylalanine inclusive. Only the CDR3 part of the read is kept: 33 bases, read in frame from the first base. A distance of 6 bases separates the germline ends of V and J, which lose 3 bases and 4 bases respectively.